Listed here are 8 T cell receptor beta chains from one sample, sequenced in a study of Ad26.COV2.S vaccination and SARS-CoV-2 variants. The repertoire was sequenced with immunoSEQ multiplex PCR; TCRdb's copy has only in-frame clones and lacks some. The sample contains more than 350,000 clones, about nine tenths of which appear only once. Treatment indicated: around 19 received Ad26.COV2.S at low or high dose, single or two shots; about 5 received placebo; per-sample allocation not given. Samples were taken on day 63 after the first vaccine or placebo injection. Here the sequenced sample was peripheral blood, taken in a trial of Ad26.COV2.S vaccine versus placebo. All receptors come from a person between 18 and 65 years old who received the Ad26.COV2.S COVID-19 vaccine or a placebo.

In its sample, this clone was seen once. The V call is TRBV7-6, the J call TRBJ2-3, with no clear D. The V end was cut by 7 bases, the J end by 0 bases, with 17 bases between. CDR1 is SGHVS and CDR2 is FNYEAQ in the germline V gene. The CDR3 loop spans 16 amino acids. The CDR3 region is CASTPLSGSSTDTQYF. The CDR3 DNA is TGTGCCAGCACCCCCCTCTCAGGATCCAGCACAGATACGCAGTATTTT.

This chain joins TRBV10-3 and TRBJ2-1; D is possibly TRBD1 (5 bases). Germline V CDR1 and CDR2: ENHRY, SYGVKD. The CDR3 is 16 amino acids. Trimming cost V 8 bases and J 0 bases, with 17 bases left between them. CDR3 protein: CAISRTGASSYNEQFF. CDR3 nucleotide sequence: TGTGCCATCTCACGCACAGGCGCGAGCTCCTACAATGAGCAGTTCTTC.

The J gene is TRBJ1-4, the V gene TRBV6-1, with 8 bases lining up with TRBD1. The CDR3 length is 14 residues. Germline V CDR1 and CDR2: MNHNS, SASEGT. V was pared by 5 bases and J by 4 bases, with 3 bases of the junction left unmatched. CDR3 sequence: CASSPGGLNEKLFF. The CDR3 bases are TGTGCCAGCAGTCCAGGGGGCCTTAATGAAAAACTGTTTTTT.

The V gene is TRBV5-4, the J gene TRBJ1-2; 10 bases are shared with TRBD1. CDR3 length: 13 amino acids. Germline V lookup: CDR1 SGHNT, CDR2 YYREEE (reference sequence). Trimming at V came to 3 bases and at J to 6 bases, leaving 2 bases not matched to a gene. CDR3 in amino acids: CASSSGQGNGYTF. As DNA, the CDR3 is TGTGCCAGCAGCTCGGGACAGGGGAATGGCTACACCTTC.

The J gene is TRBJ2-7, the V gene TRBV5-1; D call uncertain. V was cut by 1 base and J by 3 bases, with 11 bases left in between. Germline-derived CDR1 and CDR2 are SGHRS and YFSETQ. The CDR3 sequence is 14 residues long. Here the CDR3 DNA reads TGCGCCAGCAGCTTGTCGCCGATTTTCTACGAGCAGTACTTC. Translated: CASSLSPIFYEQYF.

This clone appeared once. The chain combines TRBV24-1 with TRBJ1-1, with D maybe TRBD1 (6 bases). V was clipped by 3 bases and J by 5 bases, with 15 bases between them. Germline V gene lookup returns CDR1 KGHDR and CDR2 SFDVKD. This CDR3 region has 15 residues. The CDR3 loop reads CATSDGRGARTEAFF. As DNA, the CDR3 is TGTGCCACCAGTGATGGACGGGGGGCGCGTACTGAAGCTTTCTTT.

The gene calls are TRBV3-1 (or the pseudogene TRBV3-2) and TRBJ2-7, with D maybe TRBD2 (7 bases). The germline V gene encodes CDR1 LGHDT and CDR2 YNNKEL (reference sequence). This CDR3 is 16 amino acids long. Between the trimmed V and J ends, which lost 3 bases and 6 bases, there was a span of 21 bases. Here the CDR3 reads CASSHGGGDIRSEQYF. The CDR3 region has the DNA TGTGCCAGCAGCCACGGTGGGGGGGACATCCGGAGCGAGCAGTACTTC.

V usage is TRBV13 and J usage is TRBJ2-1; 10 bases map to TRBD1. V lost 5 bases and J lost 8; bases outside the gene matches: 12. The CDR3 contains 16 residues. CDR1 and CDR2 (germline): PRHDT, FYEKMQ (reference sequence). In DNA, the CDR3 is TGTGCCAGCAGCAACCCCCGGGACAGGGGTAGGGATGAGCAGTTCTTC. It is translated as CASSNPRDRGRDEQFF.